Detailed here is one T cell receptor beta chain. This clonotype was counted only a few times. This clone's antigen is unknown. No base quality values were provided; no much bigger clone lies one nucleotide off. Sequencer: Illumina NovaSeq 6000. TCRalpha and TCRbeta cDNA libraries were constructed by 5'RACE with constant-segment primers, with sample barcodes and unique molecular identifiers being introduced. Trizol reagent was used to extract RNA from every sample. Library amplification was performed in two PCR steps, and a second sample barcode and Illumina TruSeq adapters were introduced in the second step. Sequencing of the libraries was done on an Illumina NovaSeq, producing 2 x 150 bp paired-end reads. The paper's data handling went like this. With migec v1.2.7, reads were demultiplexed and then collapsed into UMI-guided consensus sequences. Using mixcr v2.1.11, UMI consensuses were aligned to TRA and TRB V and J templates and then assembled into clonotypes. Expanded or contracted clonotypes were those called significant by both edgeR and NoisET, with noise models trained on biological replicates. For edgeR calls, the cutoffs were a false discovery rate-adjusted p below 0.01 and a log2 fold-change threshold of 1. As an exploratory analysis of dynamics, max-normalized trajectories of the 1000 most abundant clonotypes were examined with PCA combined with hierarchical clustering. Separately sequenced CD4+ and CD8+ repertoires were used to assign a CD4 or CD8 phenotype to each responding clone. TCRdb reprocessed the public reads (quality trimming at Q25 with fastp, clone calling with MiXCR) and kept in-frame beta chains. Each CDR3 protein gets just one entry, which takes the most common genes and DNA from the rows behind it. These V and J calls rely on TCRdb rather than the paper's analysis. This sample is represented by roughly 310,000 distinct CDR3 sequences; around a sixth of them were singletons. The ten largest clones capture 22% of the sample.

These data come from a study of T-cell memory formation after mild COVID-19 (dated by TCRdb to the early 2020s). Turning to the overall study: TCR sequence clusters from the two donors were largely donor specific. In a couple of donors, T-cell clones that expanded and contracted after mild COVID-19 were tracked by sequencing TCRalpha and TCRbeta repertoires over time. The cohort was made up of two young adult volunteers, one female and one male, who were previously healthy. Broad study findings and their caveats: Contracting CD4+ clones appeared mostly in the CM and EM memory subsets, whereas CD8+ clones were enriched in EMRA. Some responding clones were detected in pre-infection memory, which suggested that pre-existing cross-reactive memory T cells had joined the SARS-CoV-2 response. Clones that contracted from day 15 to 85 showed balanced CD4/CD8 phenotypes, whereas a second wave of clones that expanded from day 15 to 37 leaned towards CD4+. The study covered only two mild cases, and larger cohorts including severe cases with pre-infection samples were considered necessary. The second-wave clones that peaked on day 37 were not confirmed to be SARS-CoV-2 specific.

V was cut back by 2 bases and J by 0 bases, leaving a gap of 18 bases between them. The CDR3 contains 19 residues, cysteine and phenylalanine counted. Only CDR3 DNA is held: 57 bases, read in frame from base 1. Based on the germline V gene, the CDR1 and CDR2 sequences are KGHDR and SFDVKD. Ficoll-Paque density gradient centrifugation was used to isolate PBMCs. The TCR sequence derives from a man younger than 30 who had mild COVID-19 (a few samples of this study predate the infection). The sample titles of this study are shuffled in the database, so cell type and time point are left out; the donor was told from shared clones. The sequence joins TRBV24-1 to TRBJ1-4, with the D gene uncertain. Material for sequencing was PBMCs or a T cell subset sorted from them (not recorded which). The sequence in DNA is TGTGCCACCAGTGATTCAACCGAACCGGGAGGTCCAACTAATGAAAAACTGTTTTTT. Its product reads: CATSDSTEPGGPTNEKLFF.